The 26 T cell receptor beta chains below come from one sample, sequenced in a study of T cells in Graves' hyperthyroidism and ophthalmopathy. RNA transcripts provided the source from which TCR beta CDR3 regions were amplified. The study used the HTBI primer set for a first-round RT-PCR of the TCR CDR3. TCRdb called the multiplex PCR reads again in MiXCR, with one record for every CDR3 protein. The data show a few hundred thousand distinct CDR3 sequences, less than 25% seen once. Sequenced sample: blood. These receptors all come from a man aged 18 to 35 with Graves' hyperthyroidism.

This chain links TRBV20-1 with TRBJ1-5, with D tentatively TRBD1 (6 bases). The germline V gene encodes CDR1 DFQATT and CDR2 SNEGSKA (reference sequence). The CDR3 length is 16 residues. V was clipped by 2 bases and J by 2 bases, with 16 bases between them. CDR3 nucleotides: TGCAGTGCTAGAAGCGGAGCAGGGGTCGGCAATCAGCCCCAGCATTTT. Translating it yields CSARSGAGVGNQPQHF.

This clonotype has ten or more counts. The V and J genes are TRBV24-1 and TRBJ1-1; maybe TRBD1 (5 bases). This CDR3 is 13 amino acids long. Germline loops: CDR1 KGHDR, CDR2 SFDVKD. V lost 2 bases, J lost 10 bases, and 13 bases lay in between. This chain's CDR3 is CATSDWRGPGAFF. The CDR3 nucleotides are TGTGCCACCAGTGATTGGCGGGGACCGGGAGCTTTCTTT.

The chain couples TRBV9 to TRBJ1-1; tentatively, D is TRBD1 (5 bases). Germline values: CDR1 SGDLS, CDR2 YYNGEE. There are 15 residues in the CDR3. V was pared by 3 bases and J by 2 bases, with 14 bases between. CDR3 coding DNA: TGTGCCAGCAGCGCCGGAGGGGCATTTAACACTGAAGCTTTCTTT. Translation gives CASSAGGAFNTEAFF.

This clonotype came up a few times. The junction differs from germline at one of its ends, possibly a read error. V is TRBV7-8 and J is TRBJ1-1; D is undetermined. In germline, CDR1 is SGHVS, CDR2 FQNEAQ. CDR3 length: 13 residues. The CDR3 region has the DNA TGTGCCACCCGGACGGTCATGAACACTGATGCTTTCTTT. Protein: CATRTVMNTDAFF.

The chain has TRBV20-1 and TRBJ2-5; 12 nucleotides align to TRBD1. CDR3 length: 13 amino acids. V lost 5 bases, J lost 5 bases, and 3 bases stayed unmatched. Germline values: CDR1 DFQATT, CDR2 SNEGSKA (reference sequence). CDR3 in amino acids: CSAGTGGSETQYF. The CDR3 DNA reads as TGCAGTGCTGGGACAGGGGGCTCTGAGACCCAGTACTTC.

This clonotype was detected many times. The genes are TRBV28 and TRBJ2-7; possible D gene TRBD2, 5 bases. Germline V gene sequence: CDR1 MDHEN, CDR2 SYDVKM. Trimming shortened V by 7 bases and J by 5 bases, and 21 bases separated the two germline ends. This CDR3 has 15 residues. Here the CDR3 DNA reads TGTGCCAGCAACCTTAGGACGGGAAGGGTCGACGAGCAGTACTTC. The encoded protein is CASNLRTGRVDEQYF.

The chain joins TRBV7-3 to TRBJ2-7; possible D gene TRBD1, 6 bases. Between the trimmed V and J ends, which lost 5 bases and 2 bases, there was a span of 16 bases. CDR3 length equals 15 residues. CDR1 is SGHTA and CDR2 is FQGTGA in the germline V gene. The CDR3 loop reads CASSPNGDITYEQYF. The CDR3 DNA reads TGTGCCAGCAGCCCAAACGGGGACATCACCTACGAGCAGTACTTC.

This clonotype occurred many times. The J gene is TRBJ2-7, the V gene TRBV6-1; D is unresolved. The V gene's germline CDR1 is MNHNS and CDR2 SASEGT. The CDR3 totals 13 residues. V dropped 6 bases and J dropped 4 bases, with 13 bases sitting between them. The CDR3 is CASRKAGLYEQYF. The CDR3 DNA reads TGTGCCAGCAGGAAGGCAGGATTGTACGAGCAGTACTTC.

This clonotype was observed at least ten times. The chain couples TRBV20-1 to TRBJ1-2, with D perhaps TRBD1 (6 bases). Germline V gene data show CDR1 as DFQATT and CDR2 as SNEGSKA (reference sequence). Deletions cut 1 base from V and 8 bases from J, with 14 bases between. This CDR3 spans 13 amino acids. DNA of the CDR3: TGCAGTGCTAGAGGGGCCAGGGGCGAGGGCTACACCTTC. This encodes CSARGARGEGYTF.

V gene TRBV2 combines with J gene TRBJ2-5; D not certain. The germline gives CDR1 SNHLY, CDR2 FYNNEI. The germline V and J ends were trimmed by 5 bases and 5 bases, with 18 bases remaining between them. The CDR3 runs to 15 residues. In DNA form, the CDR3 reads TGTGCCAGCAGTTCTTCCCCGGACGGCTATGAGACCCAGTACTTC. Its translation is CASSSSPDGYETQYF.

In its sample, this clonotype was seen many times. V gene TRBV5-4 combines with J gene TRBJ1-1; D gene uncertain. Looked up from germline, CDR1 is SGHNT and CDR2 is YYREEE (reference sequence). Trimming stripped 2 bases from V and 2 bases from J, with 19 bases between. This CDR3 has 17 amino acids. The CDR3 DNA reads TGTGCCAGCAGCTTCCGATTTCGAGGGTTGAGAAACACTGAAGCTTTCTTT. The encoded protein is CASSFRFRGLRNTEAFF.

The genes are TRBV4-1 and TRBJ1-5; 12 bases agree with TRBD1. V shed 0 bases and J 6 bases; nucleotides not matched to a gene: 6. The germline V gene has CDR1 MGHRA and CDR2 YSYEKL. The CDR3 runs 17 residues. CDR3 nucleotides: TGCGCCAGCAGCCAAGATGACGGGACAGGGGGCGGTCAGCCCCAGCATTTT. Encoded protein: CASSQDDGTGGGQPQHF.

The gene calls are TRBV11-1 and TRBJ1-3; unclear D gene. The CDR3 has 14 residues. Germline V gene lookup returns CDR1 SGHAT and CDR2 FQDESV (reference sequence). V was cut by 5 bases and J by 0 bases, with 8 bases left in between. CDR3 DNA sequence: TGTGCCAGCAGCATGATACCCTCTGGAAACACCATATATTTT. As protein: CASSMIPSGNTIYF.

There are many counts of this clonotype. The CDR3, as DNA: TGTGCCAGCAGCCCCAGGGGTAATTCACCCCTCCACTTT. Residues: CASSPRGNSPLHF. This chain connects TRBV7-2 to TRBJ1-6; weak D call: TRBD1 (6 bases). Germline V gives CDR1 SGHTA, CDR2 FQGNSA. The V end was cut by 5 bases, the J end by 6 bases, with 8 bases between. The CDR3 length is 13 residues. Full variable domain (outside the CDR3, taken from reference TRBV7-2 and TRBJ1-6): GAGVSQSPSNKVTEKGKDVELRCDPISGHTALYWYRQSLGQGLEFLIYFQGNSAPDKSGLPSDRFSAERTGGSVSTLTIQRTQQEDSAVYLCASSPRGNSPLHFGNGTRLTVT.

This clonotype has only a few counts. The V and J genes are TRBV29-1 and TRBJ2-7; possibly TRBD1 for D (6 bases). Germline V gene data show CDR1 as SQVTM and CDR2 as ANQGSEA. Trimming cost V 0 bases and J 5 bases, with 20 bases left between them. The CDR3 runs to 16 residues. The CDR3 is CSVEDGMAGAKHEQYF. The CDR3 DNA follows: TGCAGCGTTGAAGATGGTATGGCAGGGGCAAAGCACGAGCAGTACTTC.

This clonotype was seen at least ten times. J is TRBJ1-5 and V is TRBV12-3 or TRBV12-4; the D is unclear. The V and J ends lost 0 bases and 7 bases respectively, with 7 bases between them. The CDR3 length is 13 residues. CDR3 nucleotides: TGTGCCAGCAGTTTAGCAGAAGGGCAGCCCCAGCATTTT. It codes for CASSLAEGQPQHF.

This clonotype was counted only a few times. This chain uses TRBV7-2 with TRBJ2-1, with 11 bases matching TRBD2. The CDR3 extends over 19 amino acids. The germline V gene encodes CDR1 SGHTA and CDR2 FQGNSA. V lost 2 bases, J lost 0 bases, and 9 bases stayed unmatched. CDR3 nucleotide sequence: TGTGCCAGCAGCTTATCCGCTAGCGGGGGGCGCAGCTCCTACAATGAGCAGTTCTTC. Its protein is CASSLSASGGRSSYNEQFF.

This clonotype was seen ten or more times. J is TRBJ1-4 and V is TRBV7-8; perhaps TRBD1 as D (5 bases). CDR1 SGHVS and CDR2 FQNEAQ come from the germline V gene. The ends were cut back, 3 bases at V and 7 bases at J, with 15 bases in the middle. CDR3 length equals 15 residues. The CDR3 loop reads CASSFGRVGVEKLFF. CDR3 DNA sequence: TGTGCCAGCAGCTTTGGACGGGTGGGGGTTGAAAAACTGTTTTTT.

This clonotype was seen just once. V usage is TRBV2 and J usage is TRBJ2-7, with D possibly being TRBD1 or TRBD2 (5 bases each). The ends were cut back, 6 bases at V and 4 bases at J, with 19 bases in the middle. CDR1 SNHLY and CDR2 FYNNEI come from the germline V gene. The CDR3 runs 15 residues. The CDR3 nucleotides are TGTGCCAGCAGCGCTACGGACGGGACGGGATACGAGCAGTACTTC. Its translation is CASSATDGTGYEQYF.

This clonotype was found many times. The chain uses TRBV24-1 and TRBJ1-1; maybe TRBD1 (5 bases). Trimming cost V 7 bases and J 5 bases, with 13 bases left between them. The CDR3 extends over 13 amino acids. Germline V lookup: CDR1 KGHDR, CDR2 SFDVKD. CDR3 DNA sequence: TGTGCCACCAGGGGGCCGAGAGAGACTGAAGCTTTCTTT. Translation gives CATRGPRETEAFF.

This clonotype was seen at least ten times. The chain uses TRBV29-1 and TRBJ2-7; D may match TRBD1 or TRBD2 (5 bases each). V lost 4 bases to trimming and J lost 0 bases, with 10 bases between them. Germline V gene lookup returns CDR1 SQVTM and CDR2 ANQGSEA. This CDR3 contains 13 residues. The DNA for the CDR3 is TGCAGCGTTGCTGGGGACGGCTCCTACGAGCAGTACTTC. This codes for CSVAGDGSYEQYF.

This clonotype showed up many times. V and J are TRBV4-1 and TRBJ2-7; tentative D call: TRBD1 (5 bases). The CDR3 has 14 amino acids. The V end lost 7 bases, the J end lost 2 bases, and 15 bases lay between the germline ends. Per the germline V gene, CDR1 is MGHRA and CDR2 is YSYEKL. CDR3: CASTFRAGPYEQYF. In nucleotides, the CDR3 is TGCGCCAGCACCTTCAGGGCAGGCCCCTACGAGCAGTACTTC.

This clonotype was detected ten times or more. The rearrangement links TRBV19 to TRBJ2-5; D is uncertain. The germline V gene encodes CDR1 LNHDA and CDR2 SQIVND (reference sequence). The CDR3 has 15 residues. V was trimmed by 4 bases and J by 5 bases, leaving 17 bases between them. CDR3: CASSSWDRTGETQYF. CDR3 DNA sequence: TGTGCCAGTAGTAGTTGGGATCGCACCGGGGAGACCCAGTACTTC.

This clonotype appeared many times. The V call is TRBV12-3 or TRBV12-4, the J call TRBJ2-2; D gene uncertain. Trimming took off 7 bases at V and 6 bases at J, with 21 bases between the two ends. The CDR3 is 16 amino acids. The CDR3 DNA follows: TGTGCCAGCACCCCGACACGGAGCTCGATGGCCGGGGAGCTGTTTTTT. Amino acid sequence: CASTPTRSSMAGELFF.

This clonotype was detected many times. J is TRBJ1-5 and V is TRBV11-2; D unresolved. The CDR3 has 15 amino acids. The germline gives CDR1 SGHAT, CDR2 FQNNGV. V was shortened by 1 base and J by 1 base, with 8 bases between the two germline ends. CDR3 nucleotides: TGTGCCAGCAGCTTAGGCAGCGACAGCAATCAGCCCCAGCATTTT. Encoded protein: CASSLGSDSNQPQHF.

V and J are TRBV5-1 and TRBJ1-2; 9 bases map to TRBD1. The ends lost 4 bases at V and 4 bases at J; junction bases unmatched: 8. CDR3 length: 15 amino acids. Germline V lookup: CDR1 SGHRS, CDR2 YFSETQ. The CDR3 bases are TGCGCCAGCAGCACGGACAGGGGCTCCCTCTATGGCTACACCTTC. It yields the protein CASSTDRGSLYGYTF.